This T cell receptor beta chain came from a study of early T cells in non-severe SARS-CoV-2 infection (dated by TCRdb to 2020 to 2022). At the level of the whole study: TCR sequencing used bulk RNA from unsorted whole blood, so alpha and beta chains could not be paired.

V and J are trimmed by 4 bases and 4 bases, and the gene matches miss 7 bases of the junction. The CDR3 runs 15 amino acids, cysteine and phenylalanine included. The only DNA kept is the CDR3, 45 bases in frame from the first base. CDR1 MNHNS and CDR2 SASEGT are derived from the germline V gene. What the authors observed across the whole study: VDJdb matching was skewed toward anti-spike CD8 responses and likely underestimated virus-specific expansions by missing private and CD4 specificities.

Receptor amplification or capture employed 5' RACE. The instrument given in TCRdb is NextSeq 500. Unique molecular identifiers were attached to individual cDNA molecules in the TCR library protocol so that sequencing error and PCR bias could be corrected. TCR alpha and beta chains were both sequenced, and the abundances of alpha and beta sequences in each sample were closely correlated with each other. The authors' analysis ran thus. Decombinator V4 was used to perform V gene, J gene and CDR3 annotation of TCR sequences. Expanded TCRs were defined as changing significantly between any two time points under a Poisson model with p below 0.0001. Abundances of TCRs were expressed as counts per million after normalisation to the total number of TCRs sequenced in each sample. MAIT TCRs were defined by TRAV1-2 paired with TRAJ12, TRAJ20 or TRAJ33, and iNKT TCRs by TRAV10 paired with TRAJ18. VDJdb, accessed 1 November 2021, was searched for CMV, EBV and SARS-CoV-2 annotated TCRs, excluding TCRs annotated for multiple antigens. The raw public reads went through TCRdb reprocessing: fastp at Q25, MiXCR clone calling, in-frame beta chains kept. Every entry covers one CDR3 protein and lists the most common genes and DNA from its rows. These V and J calls rely on TCRdb rather than the paper's analysis. This sample comprises 50,000 to 75,000 distinct CDR3 sequences, roughly 9% of them detected only once. Roughly 13% of the sample goes to the ten largest clones.

This clonotype was observed a few times. Its recognized antigen is unknown. No qualities accompany the bases; no much larger clone lies one base away. A case-control design nested within a healthcare worker cohort in London, UK, was used, with weekly nasopharyngeal swab PCR tests and blood sampling performed. Healthcare workers were enrolled in the week of the UK lockdown, from 23 to 31 March 2020, and were followed every week for up to about 16 weeks. Sequences were derived from whole blood, sampled at baseline. This TCR came from an adult who was a healthcare worker with PCR-confirmed SARS-CoV-2 infection or an uninfected control (not recorded which). Recombination linked TRBV6-1 to TRBJ1-1, with 9 bases matching TRBD1. The DNA sequence is TGTGCCAGCAGTGGAGAACAGGGGGCGGTCACTGAAGCTTTCTTT. Its product reads: CASSGEQGAVTEAFF.